The rows below give T cell receptor beta chains drawn from one sample of a study of cytomegalovirus exposure and HLA in healthy donors. Profiling relied on immunoSEQ multiplex PCR, and the TCRdb table lists in-frame clones only, not all of them. Among approximately 90,000 clones, over 60% were seen once, and the ten largest hold roughly 3%. The specimen was PBMCs. All receptors come from a man aged 40-55 years in good health and CMV-seronegative. Each CDR3 is given with its conserved first and last residue. A D gene is named only where the DNA matches it firmly. Size is stated for part of the rows, as once, few or many counts, or as a class when the clone is expanded.

V	size	J	D	DNA	CDR3
TRBV4-2	once	TRBJ1-5	-	TGTGCCAGCAGCCAAGCCTCAGGGGTAGGTGATCAGCCCCAGCATTTT	CASSQASGVGDQPQHF
TRBV19	once	TRBJ1-4	-	TGTGCCAGTAGTCCCGGCGGAGCAACTAATGAAAAACTGTTTTTT	CASSPGGATNEKLFF
TRBV5-4	-	TRBJ1-3	-	TGTGCCAGCAGCTTGGGCACAGGAAGCTCTGGAAACACCATATATTTT	CASSLGTGSSGNTIYF
TRBV29-1	-	TRBJ2-3	-	TGCAGCGTGCTGCGGGATACGCAGTATTTT	CSVLRDTQYF
TRBV5-4	few	TRBJ2-6	-	TGTGCCAGCAGCTATTACAGCTCTGGGGCCAACGTCCTGACTTTC	CASSYYSSGANVLTF
TRBV6-6	once	TRBJ2-6	-	TGTGCCAGCAGTTACCAGGGGAACACTGGGGCCAACGTCCTGACTTTC	CASSYQGNTGANVLTF
TRBV7-9	-	TRBJ1-2	-	TGTGCCAGCAGCCCCAGATCAGGGTTGGAAGGCTACACCTTC	CASSPRSGLEGYTF
TRBV27	-	TRBJ2-1	TRBD2	TGTGCCAGCAGTTTAGGTAGCGGGGGGGCCAATGAGCAGTTCTTC	CASSLGSGGANEQFF
TRBV7-2	-	TRBJ1-3	TRBD1	TGTGCCAGCAGCCCCCCACGGACAGGAGGGTACACCATATATTTT	CASSPPRTGGYTIYF
TRBV7-2	-	TRBJ1-2	TRBD1	TGTGCCAGCAGCTTAGTGGGGGCAGGGGGGAACTATGGCTACACCTTC	CASSLVGAGGNYGYTF
TRBV13	-	TRBJ2-7	TRBD1	TGTGCCAGCAGCCTGGGGACAGGGGGCTACGAGCAGTACTTC	CASSLGTGGYEQYF
TRBV9	-	TRBJ2-7	TRBD1	TGTGCCAGCAGCGCCACGATGCCAGGGGGCGGCTACGAGCAGTACTTC	CASSATMPGGGYEQYF
TRBV6-6	-	TRBJ1-5	-	TGTGCCAGCAGTTACTCGGTCGGGGGGGCTCAGCCCCAGCATTTT	CASSYSVGGAQPQHF
TRBV6-4	few	TRBJ2-1	TRBD2	TGTGCCAGCAGTCTCAGCGGGGGGGAAAATGAGCAGTTCTTC	CASSLSGGENEQFF
TRBV5-6	-	TRBJ1-5	-	TGTGCCAGCAGCTTGGGGGCAGGATATCAGCCCCAGCATTTT	CASSLGAGYQPQHF
TRBV6-5	few	TRBJ2-3	-	TGTGCCAGCAGTTCCTTACTAGTTGCAGATACGCAGTATTTT	CASSSLLVADTQYF
TRBV6-4	-	TRBJ2-3	TRBD2	TGTGCCAGCAGTAGCGGGGGGGCCACAGATACGCAGTATTTT	CASSSGGATDTQYF
TRBV10-3	once	TRBJ1-2	-	TGTGCCATCAGCCCGGGACACATCTATGGCTACACCTTC	CAISPGHIYGYTF
TRBV11-2	-	TRBJ1-2	-	TGTGCCAGCAGCGCCGAGGGCCCCTATGGCTACACCTTC	CASSAEGPYGYTF
TRBV6-1	-	TRBJ1-1	-	TGTGCCAGCAGTGACCGGACCGCTGGTGAGGGCACTGAAGCTTTCTTT	CASSDRTAGEGTEAFF
TRBV7-2	once	TRBJ1-1	-	TGTGCCAGCAGACTTCAGACACAGAAAGAAGCTTTCTTT	CASRLQTQKEAFF
TRBV5-5	few	TRBJ1-5	-	TGTGCCAGCAGCTCCCTACAGGGAAAGCCCCAGCATTTT	CASSSLQGKPQHF